The clone carrying this T cell receptor (beta chain) has only a few counts. Antigen: not known. This specimen belongs to a study of CD8+ T cells in alopecia areata. Overall study context: Among treated patients, oral tofacitinib was administered at 5 to 10 mg twice daily.

As the sequencing template, cDNA was produced by extracting RNA and reverse transcribing it. Repertoires were generated with immunoSEQ multiplex PCR, while TCRdb's copy carries only in-frame clones and drops some. The sample holds about 220,000 clones, around three fifths seen once. As for treatment: oral pan-JAK inhibitor, 5-10 mg twice daily. From germline, CDR1 is SQVTM and CDR2 ANQGSEA. This CDR3 has 14 amino acids. V lost 5 bases to trimming and J lost 4 bases; unmatched junction nucleotides: 8. Study-level findings and limits: When scalp samples are sequenced, resident alphabeta T cells of normal skin are also captured.

The origin of this receptor is a human donor with alopecia areata. This specimen consisted of CD4+ T cells sorted from blood, obtained at week 4, from a patient treated with tofacitinib. This chain links TRBV29-1 with TRBJ1-2; 9 bases fit TRBD1. The CDR3 sequence: CSVRGQGVSYGYTF. The CDR3 DNA sequence: TGCAGCGTTCGGGGACAGGGTGTTAGCTATGGCTACACCTTC.